This T cell receptor beta chain was profiled in a study of response to subunit inactivated influenza vaccine. Details on this clonotype: The antigen remains unidentified.

Overall study findings and caveats: Each seasonal influenza vaccination, the authors suggested, recruits few new T cells.

The CDR3 runs 14 residues. Germline loops: CDR1 SEHNR, CDR2 FQNEAQ (reference sequence). Trimming took 4 bases from V and 2 from J, leaving 12 bases between them. TCRdb passed the RT-PCR reads through MiXCR, listing each CDR3 protein once. The table records more than 450,000 distinct CDR3 sequences, about 11% of them present only once. These same records also appear under a second study, on T cells expressing NK-cell markers. Turning to that study: Template switching by 5'RACE with UMIs generated the TCR beta cDNA. With respect to HCMV, most of the eight sequenced donors were seropositive, and one was seronegative. T cells sorted in several experiments were restricted to alpha-beta TCR T cells by an anti-gamma-delta TCR antibody. Also leading the CD3+CD56-NKG2C+ fraction in a handful of donors were these clonotypes.

The chain has TRBV7-9 and TRBJ2-7; D is unclear. Specimen: PBMCs from blood, collected on the day of vaccination. This receptor was obtained from a man between 50 and 59 years old who received an inactivated influenza vaccine. CDR3 DNA sequence: TGTGCCAGCAGCTCTACTCGAAACACCTACGAGCAGTACTTC. Residues: CASSSTRNTYEQYF.